The sequence of this TCR beta chain was determined in a study of blood T cell repertoires in COVID-19. The overall study: There were acute and convalescent COVID-19 samples, and they came from the United States, Italy and Spain. PBMCs, B-cell-depleted T cells, or T cells provided the cDNA or gDNA that made up the material.

The V gene lost 6 bases and the J gene lost 3 bases, with 11 bases spanning the gap. The CDR3 is 13 amino acids. The V gene's germline CDR1 is MNHEY and CDR2 SVGAGI. Original processing methods: Amplification of reference gene primers was used by the study to estimate nucleated cell counts. The table came from immunoSEQ multiplex PCR; TCRdb's copy has only in-frame clones and leaves some out. V, J and clone size reflect that table, while D and trimming were determined from the DNA. The data contain about 130,000 clones, around 79% of them singletons. This sequence was found in a woman aged 70-85 years with COVID-19, enrolled during active disease. What was sequenced was peripheral blood. The chain combines TRBV6-5 with TRBJ1-1, with D perhaps TRBD1 (5 bases). The CDR3 DNA follows: TGTGCCAGCAGGGGGACTGTGGACACTGAAGCTTTCTTT. Translating gives CASRGTVDTEAFF.